This is a list of T cell receptor beta chains from one sample in a study of blood T cell repertoires in COVID-19. Generated by immunoSEQ multiplex PCR, the TCRdb table keeps only in-frame clones and is missing some. In the table there are roughly 240,000 clones, around 86% of which are singletons. The sample consisted of PBMCs or T cells enriched from blood (not recorded which). These receptor sequences come from a woman in her 50s who had recovered from COVID-19. Both conserved end residues are part of each CDR3. The D gene is left open where the match is weak. Size values are once, few and many counts, or a class for expanded clones, and some rows have none.

NA,TRBJ2-3,NA,TRBV7-2,CASRRGGSTDTQYF,TGTGCCAGCAGAAGGGGGGGGAGCACAGATACGCAGTATTTT
TRBD1,TRBJ2-2,NA,TRBV7-2,CASRPGQGSGELFF,TGTGCCAGCAGACCGGGACAGGGGTCCGGGGAGCTGTTTTTT
TRBD2,TRBJ2-7,NA,TRBV15,CATSRVRLGLGRYEQYF,TGTGCCACCAGCAGAGTCAGGCTCGGACTAGGGAGGTACGAGCAGTACTTC
NA,TRBJ2-7,NA,TRBV19,CASSIDRRSYEQYF,TGTGCCAGTAGTATAGATCGGAGGTCCTACGAGCAGTACTTC
TRBD2,TRBJ2-4,NA,TRBV7-2,CASSLGASGGSNIQYF,TGTGCCAGCAGCTTAGGGGCTAGCGGGGGGTCCAACATTCAGTACTTC
TRBD1,TRBJ2-7,NA,TRBV13,CASSRKGQLSYEQYF,TGTGCCAGCAGCCGTAAGGGACAGCTCTCCTACGAGCAGTACTTC
TRBD2,TRBJ2-1,NA,TRBV5-4,CASSSTSDEQFF,TGTGCCAGCAGCTCGACTAGCGATGAGCAGTTCTTC
NA,TRBJ2-3,NA,TRBV19,CASNRRGSTDTQYF,TGTGCCAGTAACCGGAGGGGAAGCACAGATACGCAGTATTTT
NA,TRBJ2-2,NA,TRBV2,CASSERGISAGELFF,TGTGCCAGCAGTGAAAGGGGTATCAGCGCCGGGGAGCTGTTTTTT
TRBD1,TRBJ1-1,NA,TRBV11-2,CASSLVRTGGSEAFF,TGTGCCAGCAGCTTAGTTCGGACAGGGGGATCTGAAGCTTTCTTT
NA,TRBJ2-2,once,TRBV4-1,CASSTPAPGLRNTGELFF,TGCGCCAGCAGCACCCCCGCCCCCGGACTACGAAACACCGGGGAGCTGTTTTTT
NA,TRBJ2-6,NA,TRBV7-7,CASSAQITGANVLTF,TGTGCTAGCAGCGCTCAGATTACTGGGGCCAACGTCCTGACTTTC
NA,TRBJ2-5,NA,TRBV3-1/TRBV3-2,CASSQVMREGETQYF,TGTGCCAGCAGCCAAGTAATGCGGGAAGGGGAGACCCAGTACTTC
TRBD1,TRBJ1-2,NA,TRBV7-9,CASSPGQGHGYTF,TGTGCCAGCAGCCCGGGACAGGGCCACGGCTACACCTTC
TRBD2,TRBJ2-7,NA,TRBV19,CASSKTRLAGSYEQYF,TGTGCCAGTAGCAAAACTCGACTAGCGGGGTCCTACGAGCAGTACTTC
TRBD1,TRBJ1-5,NA,TRBV19,CASSPTGTSNQPQHF,TGTGCCAGTAGCCCGACAGGGACTAGCAATCAGCCCCAGCATTTT
TRBD1,TRBJ1-3,NA,TRBV5-1,CASSLKTGGSGNTIYF,TGCGCCAGCAGCCTGAAGACAGGGGGCTCTGGAAACACCATATATTTT
NA,TRBJ1-3,NA,TRBV18,CASSRDTASGNTIYF,TGTGCCAGCTCACGGGACACGGCCTCTGGAAACACCATATATTTT
NA,TRBJ1-3,NA,TRBV9,CASSVAEARNTIYF,TGTGCCAGCAGCGTAGCAGAGGCGAGAAACACCATATATTTT
NA,TRBJ1-3,few,TRBV7-8,CASSSDRLRSGNTIYF,TGTGCCAGCAGCTCCGACAGGCTACGCTCTGGAAACACCATATATTTT
NA,TRBJ1-6,NA,TRBV21-1,CASSKGRGPAPLHF,TGTGCCAGCAGCAAAGGAAGGGGGCCGGCACCCCTCCACTTT
NA,TRBJ1-2,few,TRBV5-1,CASSLTGSGYTF,TGCGCCAGCAGCTTGACCGGGAGTGGCTACACCTTC
NA,TRBJ2-1,once,TRBV29-1,CSVGRATYNEQFF,TGCAGCGTTGGCCGAGCGACCTACAATGAGCAGTTCTTC
TRBD1,TRBJ2-3,NA,TRBV25-1,CATTTGWADTQYF,TGTGCCACCACGACAGGGTGGGCAGATACGCAGTATTTT
NA,TRBJ1-4,NA,TRBV14,CASSQDFGANEKLFF,TGTGCCAGCAGCCAAGATTTTGGAGCTAATGAAAAACTGTTTTTT
NA,TRBJ1-1,NA,TRBV18,CASSQAWGQGGEAFF,TGTGCCAGCTCACAAGCGTGGGGGCAAGGCGGTGAAGCTTTCTTT
NA,TRBJ1-2,NA,TRBV10-1,CASSGNRDYGYTF,TGCGCCAGCAGTGGCAATCGGGACTATGGCTACACCTTC
TRBD1,TRBJ1-2,NA,TRBV7-2,CASSARSDRAYYGYTF,TGTGCCAGCAGCGCTCGATCGGACAGGGCTTATTATGGCTACACCTTC
NA,TRBJ2-7,few,TRBV2,CAGGLVPSYEQYF,TGTGCCGGGGGCCTGGTCCCATCCTACGAGCAGTACTTC
NA,TRBJ1-2,NA,TRBV6-6,CASSYGNGGYTF,TGTGCCAGCAGTTACGGTAACGGTGGCTACACCTTC
NA,TRBJ2-2,NA,TRBV11-2,CASSFHQTGELFF,TGTGCCAGCAGCTTCCATCAAACCGGGGAGCTGTTTTTT
TRBD2,TRBJ2-7,NA,TRBV20-1,CSASSGGPTAEQYF,TGCAGTGCTAGTAGCGGGGGGCCCACCGCCGAGCAGTACTTC